These 8 T cell receptor beta chains share one sample of origin, sequenced in a study of T cell repertoires in cytomegalovirus infection. These receptors have no known antigen. TCRdb redid the calling of the reads with MiXCR, one entry per CDR3 protein. The sample yields roughly 860,000 distinct CDR3 sequences, 32% seen once. This material consisted of cultured CD8+ T cells from PBMCs, taken from culture after CMV antigen stimulation. These TCRs come from a human donor in good health (CMV status not recorded). Some clones in this sample may be carry-over from other donors' samples.

This clonotype appeared a few times. The gene calls are TRBV7-8 and TRBJ2-7; TRBD1 might be the D (5 bases). With 6 bases removed from V and 7 bases from J, the gap between germline ends came to 16 bases. The CDR3 is 13 residues long. From germline, CDR1 is SGHVS and CDR2 FQNEAQ. The CDR3 protein is CASRFGVAGEQYF. As DNA, the CDR3 is TGTGCCAGCAGATTTGGGGTAGCAGGGGAGCAGTACTTC.

This chain joins TRBV6-1 and TRBJ2-7; D not resolved. Trimming took 3 bases from V and 2 from J, leaving 11 bases between them. This CDR3 contains 14 residues. Looked up from germline, CDR1 is MNHNS and CDR2 is SASEGT. The CDR3 loop is CASSDVLGAYEQYV. CDR3 sequence (DNA): TGTGCCAGCAGTGACGTCCTTGGGGCCTACGAGCAGTACGTC.

The rearrangement uses TRBV10-3 and TRBJ1-4; D not resolved. V lost 4 bases, J lost 3 bases, and 6 bases lay in between. The CDR3 has 13 residues. CDR1 ENHRY and CDR2 SYGVKD come from the germline V gene. CDR3 sequence: CAISGGANEKLFF. Here the CDR3 DNA reads TGTGCCATCAGTGGAGGCGCTAATGAAAAACTGTTTTTT.

The V gene is TRBV19, the J gene TRBJ2-1, with TRBD1 matching over 9 bases. Germline values: CDR1 LNHDA, CDR2 SQIVND (reference sequence). The CDR3 is made up of 13 amino acids. Trimming at V came to 10 bases and at J to 3 bases, leaving 4 bases not matched to a gene. CDR3 loop: CATGTGNYNEQFF. The CDR3 coding sequence is TGTGCCACCGGGACAGGGAACTACAATGAGCAGTTCTTC.

This chain joins TRBV9 and TRBJ1-3; no reliable D call. The V gene's germline CDR1 is SGDLS and CDR2 YYNGEE. The CDR3 runs 15 residues. Trimming stripped 1 base from V and 4 bases from J, with 12 bases between. CDR3 nucleotide sequence: TGTGCCAGCAGCGTATCCGTGGGAGGGGGAAACACCATATATTTT. Its translation: CASSVSVGGGNTIYF.

This clonotype has just a few counts. J is TRBJ2-5 and V is TRBV7-9, with D possibly being TRBD2 (5 bases). Deletions cut 5 bases from V and 5 bases from J, with 12 bases between. CDR1 SEHNR and CDR2 FQNEAQ come from the germline V gene (reference sequence). The length of the CDR3 is 13 residues. CDR3 sequence reads: CASSRGGVETQYF. Here the CDR3 DNA reads TGTGCCAGCAGCCGGGGTGGGGTTGAGACCCAGTACTTC.

In DNA form, the CDR3 reads TGTGCCAGCAGCTATACCGGGACGACCAACGAAAAACTGTTTTTT. As protein: CASSYTGTTNEKLFF. The V gene is TRBV6-2 or TRBV6-3, the J gene TRBJ1-4, with a possible D match to TRBD1 (5 bases). This CDR3 is 15 amino acids long. Trimming removed 6 bases at V and 8 bases at J, with 19 bases between. Per germline, CDR1 MNHEY and CDR2 SVGEGT.

The chain links TRBV6-8 to TRBJ2-5; 7 nucleotides line up with TRBD1. The CDR3 covers 14 residues. CDR1 MNHGY and CDR2 SAAAGT come from the germline V gene. Trimming took 2 bases from V and 5 from J; bases not matched to a gene: 5. CDR3 loop: CASSYGQVRETQYF. The CDR3 DNA reads as TGTGCCAGCAGTTACGGACAGGTCAGGGAGACCCAGTACTTC.